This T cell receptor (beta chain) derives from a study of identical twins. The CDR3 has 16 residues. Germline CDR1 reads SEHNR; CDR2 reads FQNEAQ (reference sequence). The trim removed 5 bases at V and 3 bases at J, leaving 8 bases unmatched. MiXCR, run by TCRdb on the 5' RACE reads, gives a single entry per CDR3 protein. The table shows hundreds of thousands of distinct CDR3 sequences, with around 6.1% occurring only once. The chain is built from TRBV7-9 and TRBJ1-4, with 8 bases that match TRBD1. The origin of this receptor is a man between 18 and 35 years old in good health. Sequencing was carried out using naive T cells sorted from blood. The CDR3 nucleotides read TGTGCCAGCAGCGGAGCGGAGGGACAGGCTAATGAAAAACTGTTTTTT. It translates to CASSGAEGQANEKLFF.